A selection of T cell receptor beta chains follows, all from one sample in a study of cytomegalovirus exposure and HLA in healthy donors. Libraries were prepared by immunoSEQ multiplex PCR; TCRdb keeps only in-frame clonotypes and omits some of them. The sample contains 200,000 to 250,000 clones, about 88% of which appear only once. Source material: PBMCs. The source of these receptors is a girl aged 2-15 years in good health and CMV-seronegative. Each CDR3 is given with its conserved first and last residue. D genes are given only for firm matches. Expanded clones get a size class; other rows say once, few or many, or leave the size out.

abundance: NA
v_gene: TRBV5-1
d_gene: NA
j_gene: TRBJ1-1
CDR3aa: CASSLFGRESGTEAFF
CDR3nt: TGCGCCAGCAGCTTATTCGGGAGGGAATCGGGCACTGAAGCTTTCTTT

abundance: NA
v_gene: TRBV6-1
d_gene: TRBD1
j_gene: TRBJ1-2
CDR3aa: CASRTGVNYGYTF
CDR3nt: TGTGCCAGCAGGACAGGGGTTAACTATGGCTACACCTTC

abundance: NA
v_gene: TRBV14
d_gene: NA
j_gene: TRBJ2-1
CDR3aa: CASSPSGGLYNEQFF
CDR3nt: TGTGCCAGCAGCCCGAGCGGAGGGCTATACAATGAGCAGTTCTTC

abundance: NA
v_gene: TRBV5-6
d_gene: TRBD2
j_gene: TRBJ2-2
CDR3aa: CASSPGLAGFTGELFF
CDR3nt: TGTGCCAGCAGCCCGGGACTAGCGGGTTTCACCGGGGAGCTGTTTTTT

abundance: NA
v_gene: TRBV5-1
d_gene: NA
j_gene: TRBJ2-3
CDR3aa: CASSGGENTDTQYF
CDR3nt: TGCGCCAGCAGCGGCGGCGAGAACACAGATACGCAGTATTTT

abundance: NA
v_gene: TRBV19
d_gene: NA
j_gene: TRBJ1-2
CDR3aa: CASKLEGHYGYTF
CDR3nt: TGTGCCAGTAAGTTGGAGGGGCACTATGGCTACACCTTC

abundance: NA
v_gene: TRBV7-8
d_gene: TRBD2
j_gene: TRBJ2-7
CDR3aa: CASSSFKPSGKLEQYF
CDR3nt: TGTGCCAGCAGCTCTTTTAAGCCTAGCGGGAAACTCGAGCAGTACTTC

abundance: NA
v_gene: TRBV4-1
d_gene: NA
j_gene: TRBJ1-4
CDR3aa: CASSQAGFLNEKLFF
CDR3nt: TGCGCCAGCAGCCAAGCGGGGTTCCTTAATGAAAAACTGTTTTTT

abundance: NA
v_gene: TRBV7-2
d_gene: NA
j_gene: TRBJ2-2
CDR3aa: CASSLRGSVTGELFF
CDR3nt: TGTGCCAGCAGCTTAAGGGGGAGTGTCACCGGGGAGCTGTTTTTT

abundance: NA
v_gene: TRBV11-1
d_gene: NA
j_gene: TRBJ2-3
CDR3aa: CASSDQGDTQYF
CDR3nt: TGTGCCAGCAGCGATCAGGGGGATACGCAGTATTTT

abundance: NA
v_gene: TRBV6-6
d_gene: NA
j_gene: TRBJ1-1
CDR3aa: CASPRAEAFF
CDR3nt: TGTGCCAGCCCGCGGGCTGAAGCTTTCTTT

abundance: NA
v_gene: TRBV19
d_gene: TRBD1
j_gene: TRBJ1-1
CDR3aa: CASSIGSGTGDTEAFF
CDR3nt: TGTGCCAGTAGTATAGGGTCCGGGACAGGCGACACTGAAGCTTTCTTT

abundance: NA
v_gene: TRBV6-5
d_gene: TRBD1
j_gene: TRBJ2-7
CDR3aa: CASQYSEDRVYEQYF
CDR3nt: TGTGCCAGTCAGTATTCGGAGGACAGGGTCTACGAGCAGTACTTC

abundance: NA
v_gene: TRBV9
d_gene: TRBD2
j_gene: TRBJ2-1
CDR3aa: CASSGTLAGGQGEQFF
CDR3nt: TGTGCCAGCAGCGGGACACTAGCGGGGGGGCAGGGTGAGCAGTTCTTC

abundance: NA
v_gene: TRBV7-9
d_gene: TRBD1
j_gene: TRBJ1-6
CDR3aa: CASRRQGANSPLHF
CDR3nt: TGTGCCAGCAGGCGACAGGGGGCAAATTCACCCCTCCACTTT

abundance: NA
v_gene: TRBV12-5
d_gene: NA
j_gene: TRBJ1-2
CDR3aa: CASGLAAGVYGYTF
CDR3nt: TGTGCTAGTGGTTTGGCTGCAGGGGTCTATGGCTACACCTTC

abundance: NA
v_gene: TRBV7-7
d_gene: NA
j_gene: TRBJ1-1
CDR3aa: CASSSTRGAEAFF
CDR3nt: TGTGCCAGCAGCTCTACACGAGGCGCTGAAGCTTTCTTT

abundance: NA
v_gene: TRBV5-1
d_gene: TRBD2
j_gene: TRBJ2-2
CDR3aa: CASSLAGETGELFF
CDR3nt: TGCGCCAGCAGCTTAGCGGGAGAAACCGGGGAGCTGTTTTTT

abundance: few
v_gene: TRBV2
d_gene: NA
j_gene: TRBJ1-3
CDR3aa: CASRQGPGNTIYF
CDR3nt: TGTGCCAGCAGACAGGGTCCTGGAAACACCATATATTTT

abundance: NA
v_gene: TRBV10-2
d_gene: NA
j_gene: TRBJ1-1
CDR3aa: CASSANKGTEAFF
CDR3nt: TGCGCCAGCAGTGCCAATAAGGGGACTGAAGCTTTCTTT

abundance: NA
v_gene: TRBV7-3
d_gene: NA
j_gene: TRBJ1-6
CDR3aa: CASSLRPQSSYNSPLHF
CDR3nt: TGTGCCAGCAGCTTAAGGCCACAGAGCTCCTATAATTCACCCCTCCACTTT

abundance: once
v_gene: TRBV30
d_gene: NA
j_gene: TRBJ2-7
CDR3aa: CAWSVEVGPYEQYF
CDR3nt: TGTGCCTGGAGTGTTGAGGTAGGCCCCTACGAGCAGTACTTC

abundance: NA
v_gene: TRBV4-1
d_gene: NA
j_gene: TRBJ1-2
CDR3aa: CASSPNRANYGYTF
CDR3nt: TGCGCCAGCAGCCCTAACAGAGCTAACTATGGCTACACCTTC